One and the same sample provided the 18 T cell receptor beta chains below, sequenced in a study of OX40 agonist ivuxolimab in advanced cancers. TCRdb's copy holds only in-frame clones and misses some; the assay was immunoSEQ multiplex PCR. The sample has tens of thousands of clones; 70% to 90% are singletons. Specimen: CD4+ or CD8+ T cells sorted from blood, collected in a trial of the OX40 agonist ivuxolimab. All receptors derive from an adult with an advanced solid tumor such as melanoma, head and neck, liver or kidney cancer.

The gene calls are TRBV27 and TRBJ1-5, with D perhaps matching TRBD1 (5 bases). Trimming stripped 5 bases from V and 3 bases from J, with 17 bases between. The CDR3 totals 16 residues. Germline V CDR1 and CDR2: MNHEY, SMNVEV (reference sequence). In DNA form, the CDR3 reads TGTGCCAGCAGTCCCCGCCCCGACAGTTCCAATCAGCCCCAGCATTTT. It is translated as CASSPRPDSSNQPQHF.

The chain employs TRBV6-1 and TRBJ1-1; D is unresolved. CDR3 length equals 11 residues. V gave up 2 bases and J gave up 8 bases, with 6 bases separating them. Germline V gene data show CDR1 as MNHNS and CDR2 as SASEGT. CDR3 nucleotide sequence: TGTGCCAGCAGTGAATGGAGAGAAGCTTTCTTT. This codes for CASSEWREAFF.

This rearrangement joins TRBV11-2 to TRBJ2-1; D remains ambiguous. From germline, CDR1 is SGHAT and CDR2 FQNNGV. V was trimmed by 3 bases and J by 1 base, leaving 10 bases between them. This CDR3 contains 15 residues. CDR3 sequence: CASSLLDGSYNEQFF. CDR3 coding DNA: TGTGCCAGCAGCTTGCTCGATGGGTCCTACAATGAGCAGTTCTTC.

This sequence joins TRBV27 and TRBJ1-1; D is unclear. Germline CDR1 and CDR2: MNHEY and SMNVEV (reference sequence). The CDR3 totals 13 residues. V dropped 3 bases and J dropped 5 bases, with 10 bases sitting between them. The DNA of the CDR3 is TGTGCCAGCAGTTTTCAGGAGGGTACTGAAGCTTTCTTT. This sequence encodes CASSFQEGTEAFF.

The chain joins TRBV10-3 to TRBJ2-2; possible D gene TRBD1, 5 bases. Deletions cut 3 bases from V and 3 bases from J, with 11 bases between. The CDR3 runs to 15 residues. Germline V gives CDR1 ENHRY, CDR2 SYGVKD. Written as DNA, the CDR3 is TGTGCCATCAGTGACCCCGGACACGACACCGGGGAGCTGTTTTTT. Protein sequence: CAISDPGHDTGELFF.

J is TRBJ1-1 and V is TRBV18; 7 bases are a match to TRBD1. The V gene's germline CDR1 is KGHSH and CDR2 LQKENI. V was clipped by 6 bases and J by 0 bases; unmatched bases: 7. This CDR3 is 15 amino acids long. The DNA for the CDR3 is TGTGCCAGCTCTTCCCGGGGACAGATGAACACTGAAGCTTTCTTT. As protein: CASSSRGQMNTEAFF.

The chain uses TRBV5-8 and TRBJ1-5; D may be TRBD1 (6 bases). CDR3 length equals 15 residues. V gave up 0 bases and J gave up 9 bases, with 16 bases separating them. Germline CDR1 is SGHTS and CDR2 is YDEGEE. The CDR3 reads CASSLGAGEGPPQHF. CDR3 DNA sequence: TGTGCCAGCAGCTTGGGTGCAGGGGAGGGCCCGCCCCAGCATTTT.

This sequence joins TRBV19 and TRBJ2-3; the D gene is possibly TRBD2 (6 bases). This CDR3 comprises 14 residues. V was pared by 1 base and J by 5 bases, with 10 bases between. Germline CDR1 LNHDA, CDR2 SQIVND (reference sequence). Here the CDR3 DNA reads TGTGCCAGTAGTATAGCGGGAGAAGAAGATACGCAGTATTTT. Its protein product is CASSIAGEEDTQYF.

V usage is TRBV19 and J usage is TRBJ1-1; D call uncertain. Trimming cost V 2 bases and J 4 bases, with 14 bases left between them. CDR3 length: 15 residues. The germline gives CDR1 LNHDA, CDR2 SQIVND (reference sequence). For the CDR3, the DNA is TGTGCCAGTAGTATAAATCGGGCGGGCGGCACTGAAGCTTTCTTT. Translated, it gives CASSINRAGGTEAFF.

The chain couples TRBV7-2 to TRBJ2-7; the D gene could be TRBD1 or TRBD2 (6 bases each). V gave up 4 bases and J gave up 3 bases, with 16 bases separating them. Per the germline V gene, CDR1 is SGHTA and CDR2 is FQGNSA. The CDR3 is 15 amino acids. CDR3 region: CASSSAGGRIYEQYF. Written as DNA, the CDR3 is TGTGCCAGCAGCTCCGCCGGGGGCCGGATCTACGAGCAGTACTTC.

This chain's CDR3 is CASSPGLLFTEAFF. DNA of the CDR3: TGTGCCAGCTCACCAGGCCTGCTGTTTACTGAAGCTTTCTTT. This rearrangement joins TRBV6-5 to TRBJ1-1; D is unclear. Germline V gene data show CDR1 as MNHEY and CDR2 as SVGAGI. CDR3 length equals 14 residues. V lost 8 bases to trimming and J lost 5 bases, with 18 bases between them.

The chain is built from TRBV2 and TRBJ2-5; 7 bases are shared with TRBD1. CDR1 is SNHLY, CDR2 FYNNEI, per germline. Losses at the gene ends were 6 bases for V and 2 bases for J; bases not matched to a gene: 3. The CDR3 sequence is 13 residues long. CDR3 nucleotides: TGTGCCAGCAGGGTGGACAGGCAAGAGACCCAGTACTTC. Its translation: CASRVDRQETQYF.

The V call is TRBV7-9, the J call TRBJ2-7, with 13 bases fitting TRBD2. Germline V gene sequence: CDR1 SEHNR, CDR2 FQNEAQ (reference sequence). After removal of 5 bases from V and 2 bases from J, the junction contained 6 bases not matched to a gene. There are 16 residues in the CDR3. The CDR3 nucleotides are TGTGCCAGCAGCGCCGCTGGGACTAGCGGGACCTACGAGCAGTACTTC. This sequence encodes CASSAAGTSGTYEQYF.

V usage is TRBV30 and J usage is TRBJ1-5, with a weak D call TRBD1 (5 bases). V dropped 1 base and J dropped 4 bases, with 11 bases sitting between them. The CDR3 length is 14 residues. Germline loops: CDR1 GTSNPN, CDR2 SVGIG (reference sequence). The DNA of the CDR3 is TGTGCCTGGAGTGGGTGGGGGGGGAATCAGCCCCAGCATTTT. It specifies CAWSGWGGNQPQHF.

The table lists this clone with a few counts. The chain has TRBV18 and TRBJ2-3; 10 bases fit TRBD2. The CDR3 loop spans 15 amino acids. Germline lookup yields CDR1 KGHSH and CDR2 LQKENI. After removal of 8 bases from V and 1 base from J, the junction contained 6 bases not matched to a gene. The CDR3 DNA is TGTGCCAGCCCGCTAGCGGGAGTGGGCACAGATACGCAGTATTTT. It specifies CASPLAGVGTDTQYF.

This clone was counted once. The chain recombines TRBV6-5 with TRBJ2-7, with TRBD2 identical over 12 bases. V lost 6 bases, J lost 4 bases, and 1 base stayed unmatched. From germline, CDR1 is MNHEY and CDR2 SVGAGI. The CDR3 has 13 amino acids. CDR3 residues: CASRTSGSYEQYF. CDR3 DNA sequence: TGTGCCAGCAGGACTAGCGGGAGTTACGAGCAGTACTTC.

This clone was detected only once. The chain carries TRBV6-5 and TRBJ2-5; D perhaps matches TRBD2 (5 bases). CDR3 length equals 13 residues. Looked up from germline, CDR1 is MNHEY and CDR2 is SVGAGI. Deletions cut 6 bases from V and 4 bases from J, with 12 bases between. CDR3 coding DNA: TGTGCCAGCAGCCGGGGTTTGGGAGAGACCCAGTACTTC. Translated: CASSRGLGETQYF.

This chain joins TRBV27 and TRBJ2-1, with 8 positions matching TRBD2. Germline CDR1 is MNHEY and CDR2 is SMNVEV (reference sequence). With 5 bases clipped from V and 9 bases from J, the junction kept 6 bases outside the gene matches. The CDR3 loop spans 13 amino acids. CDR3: CASSNSGIREQFF. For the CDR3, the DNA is TGTGCCAGCAGTAATAGCGGGATCCGTGAGCAGTTCTTC.